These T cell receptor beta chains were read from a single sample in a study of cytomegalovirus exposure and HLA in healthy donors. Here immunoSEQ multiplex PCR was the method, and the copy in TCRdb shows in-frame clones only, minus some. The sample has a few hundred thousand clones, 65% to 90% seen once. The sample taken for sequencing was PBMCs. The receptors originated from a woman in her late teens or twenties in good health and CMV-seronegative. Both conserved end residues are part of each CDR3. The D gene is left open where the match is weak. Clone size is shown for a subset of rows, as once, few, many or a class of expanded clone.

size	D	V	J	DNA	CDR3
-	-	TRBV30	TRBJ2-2	TGTGCCTGGACCGGGACTGATAACACCGGGGAGCTGTTTTTT	CAWTGTDNTGELFF
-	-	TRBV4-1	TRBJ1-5	TGCGCCAGCAGCCAACTTCCGGGGTTCAATCAGCCCCAGCATTTT	CASSQLPGFNQPQHF
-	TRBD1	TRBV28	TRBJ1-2	TGTGCCAGCAGTCTGGGACAGGGGAATGGCTACACCTTC	CASSLGQGNGYTF
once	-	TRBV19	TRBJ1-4	TGTGCCAAATTGATGGACCCGGGGGGCGAAAAACTGTTTTTT	CAKLMDPGGEKLFF
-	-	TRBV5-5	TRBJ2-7	TGTGCCAGCAGCTTTAATACCTACGAGCAGTACTTC	CASSFNTYEQYF
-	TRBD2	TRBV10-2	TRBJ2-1	TGCGCCAGCAGTGAAAGGCCCGGGACTAGCGGGAGGATCAATGAGCAGTTCTTC	CASSERPGTSGRINEQFF
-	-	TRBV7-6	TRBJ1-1	TGTGCCAGCTCTGGGAGCCCGAACACTGAAGCTTTCTTT	CASSGSPNTEAFF
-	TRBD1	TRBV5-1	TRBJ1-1	TGCGCCAGCAGCCCAAGGACAGGGATGAACACTGAAGCTTTCTTT	CASSPRTGMNTEAFF
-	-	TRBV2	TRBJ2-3	TGTGCCACTACAGGGCCTTTTGATACGCAGTATTTT	CATTGPFDTQYF
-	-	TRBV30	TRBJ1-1	TGTGCCTTTACCGCGAGGGCAGCCCCGAACACTGAAGCTTTCTTT	CAFTARAAPNTEAFF
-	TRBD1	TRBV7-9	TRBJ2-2	TGTGCCAGCAGCCCCCCGATACAGGGGGCATCGGTGGGGGAGCTGTTTTTT	CASSPPIQGASVGELFF
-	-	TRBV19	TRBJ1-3	TGTGCCAGTAGTCCCCGCGTTCTTTGGAACACCATATATTTT	CASSPRVLWNTIYF
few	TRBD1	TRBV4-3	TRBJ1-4	TGCGCCAGCAGCCAAGATCCCCCGGGACAGGGGGCGGAAAAACTGTTTTTT	CASSQDPPGQGAEKLFF